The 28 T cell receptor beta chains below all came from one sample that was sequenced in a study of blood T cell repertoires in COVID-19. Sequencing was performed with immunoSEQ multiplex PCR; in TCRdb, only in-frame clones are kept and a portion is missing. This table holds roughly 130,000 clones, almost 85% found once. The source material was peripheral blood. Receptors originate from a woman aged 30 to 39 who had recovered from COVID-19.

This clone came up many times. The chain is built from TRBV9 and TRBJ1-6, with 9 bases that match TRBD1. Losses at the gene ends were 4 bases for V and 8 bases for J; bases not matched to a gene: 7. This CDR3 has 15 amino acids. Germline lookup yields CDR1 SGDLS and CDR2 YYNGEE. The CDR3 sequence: CASSYRDRDYSPLHF. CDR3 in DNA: TGTGCCAGCAGCTACCGGGACAGGGATTATTCACCCCTCCACTTT.

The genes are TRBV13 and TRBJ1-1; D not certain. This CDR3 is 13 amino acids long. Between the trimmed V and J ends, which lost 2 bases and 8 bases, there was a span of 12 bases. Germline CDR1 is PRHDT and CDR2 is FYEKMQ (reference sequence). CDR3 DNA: TGTGCCAGCAGCTTAAAGGAGGGAAAGGAAGCTTTCTTT. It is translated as CASSLKEGKEAFF.

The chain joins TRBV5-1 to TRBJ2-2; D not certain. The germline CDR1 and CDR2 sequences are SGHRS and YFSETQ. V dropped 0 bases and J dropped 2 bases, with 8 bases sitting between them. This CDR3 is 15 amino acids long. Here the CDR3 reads CASSLGQTNTGELFF. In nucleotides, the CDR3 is TGCGCCAGCAGCTTGGGCCAGACAAACACCGGGGAGCTGTTTTTT.

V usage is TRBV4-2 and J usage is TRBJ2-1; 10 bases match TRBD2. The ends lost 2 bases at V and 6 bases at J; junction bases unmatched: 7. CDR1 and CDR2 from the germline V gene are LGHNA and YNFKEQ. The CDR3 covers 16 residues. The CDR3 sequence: CASSQLGAGGLNEQFF. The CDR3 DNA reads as TGTGCCAGCAGCCAACTGGGAGCGGGGGGGCTCAATGAGCAGTTCTTC.

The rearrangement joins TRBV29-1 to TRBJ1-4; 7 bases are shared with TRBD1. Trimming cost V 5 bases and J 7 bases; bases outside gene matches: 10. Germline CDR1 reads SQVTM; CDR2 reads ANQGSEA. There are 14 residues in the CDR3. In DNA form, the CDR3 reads TGCAGCGTTTGGGAAGGGGGCCGGGGTGAAAAACTGTTTTTT. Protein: CSVWEGGRGEKLFF.

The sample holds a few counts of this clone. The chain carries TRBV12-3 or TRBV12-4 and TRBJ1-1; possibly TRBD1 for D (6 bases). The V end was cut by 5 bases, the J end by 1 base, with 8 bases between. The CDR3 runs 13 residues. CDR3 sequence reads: CASSGQPNTEAFF. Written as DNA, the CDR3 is TGTGCCAGCAGTGGACAGCCGAACACTGAAGCTTTCTTT.

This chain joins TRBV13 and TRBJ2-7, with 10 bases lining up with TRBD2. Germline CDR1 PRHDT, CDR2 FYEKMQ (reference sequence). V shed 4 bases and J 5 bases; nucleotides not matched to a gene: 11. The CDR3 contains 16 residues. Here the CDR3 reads CASSSLSGRSVHEQYF. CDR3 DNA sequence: TGTGCCAGCAGCTCCCTTAGCGGGAGGTCCGTCCACGAGCAGTACTTC.

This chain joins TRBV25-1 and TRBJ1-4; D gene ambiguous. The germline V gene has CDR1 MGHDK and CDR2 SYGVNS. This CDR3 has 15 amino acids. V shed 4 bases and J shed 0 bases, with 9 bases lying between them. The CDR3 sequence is CASSVLDATNEKLFF. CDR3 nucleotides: TGTGCCAGCAGTGTTTTAGATGCAACTAATGAAAAACTGTTTTTT.

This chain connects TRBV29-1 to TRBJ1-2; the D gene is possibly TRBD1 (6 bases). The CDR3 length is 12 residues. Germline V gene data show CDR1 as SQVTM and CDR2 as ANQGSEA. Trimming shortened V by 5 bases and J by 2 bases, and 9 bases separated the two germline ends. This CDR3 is CSVRQGNYGYTF. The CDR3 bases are TGCAGCGTTAGGCAGGGGAACTATGGCTACACCTTC. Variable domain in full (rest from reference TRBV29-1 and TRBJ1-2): SAVISQKPSRDICQRGTSLTIQCQVDSQVTMMFWYRQQPGQSLTLIATANQGSEATYESGFVIDKFPISRPNLTFSTLTVSNMSPEDSSIYLCSVRQGNYGYTFGSGTRLTVV.

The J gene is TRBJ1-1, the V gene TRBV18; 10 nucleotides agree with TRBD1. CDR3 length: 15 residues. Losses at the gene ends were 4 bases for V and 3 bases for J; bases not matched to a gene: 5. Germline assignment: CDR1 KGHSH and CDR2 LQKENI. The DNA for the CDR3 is TGTGCCAGCTCACTTTCCGGGACAGGGGACACTGAAGCTTTCTTT. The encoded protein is CASSLSGTGDTEAFF.

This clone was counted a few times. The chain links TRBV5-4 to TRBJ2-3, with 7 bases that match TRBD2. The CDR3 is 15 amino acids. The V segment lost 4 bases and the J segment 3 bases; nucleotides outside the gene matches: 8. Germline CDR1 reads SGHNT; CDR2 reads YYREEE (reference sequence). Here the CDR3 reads CASSRTGTKTDTQYF. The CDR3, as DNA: TGTGCCAGCAGCCGGACCGGGACTAAAACAGATACGCAGTATTTT.

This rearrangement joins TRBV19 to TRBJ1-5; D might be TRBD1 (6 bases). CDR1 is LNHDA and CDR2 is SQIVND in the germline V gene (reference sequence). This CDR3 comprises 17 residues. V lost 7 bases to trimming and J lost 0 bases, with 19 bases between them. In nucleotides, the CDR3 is TGTGCCAGTACCCTTGAAGGACAGATTTATAGCAATCAGCCCCAGCATTTT. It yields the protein CASTLEGQIYSNQPQHF.

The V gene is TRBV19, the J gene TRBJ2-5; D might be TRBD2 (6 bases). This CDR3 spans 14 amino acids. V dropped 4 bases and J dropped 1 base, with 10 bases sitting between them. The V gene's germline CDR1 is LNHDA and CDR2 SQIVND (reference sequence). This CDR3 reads CASSKGSGQETQYF. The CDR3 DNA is TGTGCCAGTAGTAAGGGTAGCGGCCAAGAGACCCAGTACTTC.

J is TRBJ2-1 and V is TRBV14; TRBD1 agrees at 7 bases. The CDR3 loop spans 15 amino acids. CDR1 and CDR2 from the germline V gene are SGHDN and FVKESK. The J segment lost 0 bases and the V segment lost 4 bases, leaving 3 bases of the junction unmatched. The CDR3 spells CASSLGQNSYNEQFF. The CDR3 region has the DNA TGTGCCAGCAGCCTGGGACAGAACTCCTACAATGAGCAGTTCTTC.

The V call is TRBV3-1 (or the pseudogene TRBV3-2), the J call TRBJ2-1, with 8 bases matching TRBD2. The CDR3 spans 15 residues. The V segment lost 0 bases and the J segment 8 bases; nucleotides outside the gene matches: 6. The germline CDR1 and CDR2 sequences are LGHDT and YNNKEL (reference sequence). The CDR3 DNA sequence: TGTGCCAGCAGCCAAGACCCAGCGGGAGTTGATGAGCAGTTCTTC. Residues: CASSQDPAGVDEQFF.

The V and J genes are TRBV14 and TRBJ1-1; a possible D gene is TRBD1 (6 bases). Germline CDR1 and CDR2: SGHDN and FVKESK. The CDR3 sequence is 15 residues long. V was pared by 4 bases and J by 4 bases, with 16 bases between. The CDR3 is CASSPLTGFLTEAFF. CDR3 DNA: TGTGCCAGCAGCCCCCTAACAGGGTTTCTCACTGAAGCTTTCTTT.

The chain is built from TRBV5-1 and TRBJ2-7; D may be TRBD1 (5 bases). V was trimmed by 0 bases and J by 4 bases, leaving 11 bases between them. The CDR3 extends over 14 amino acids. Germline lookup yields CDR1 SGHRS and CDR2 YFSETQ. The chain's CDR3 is CASSLGGRDYEQYF. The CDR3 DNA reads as TGCGCCAGCAGCTTGGGTGGCAGGGATTACGAGCAGTACTTC.

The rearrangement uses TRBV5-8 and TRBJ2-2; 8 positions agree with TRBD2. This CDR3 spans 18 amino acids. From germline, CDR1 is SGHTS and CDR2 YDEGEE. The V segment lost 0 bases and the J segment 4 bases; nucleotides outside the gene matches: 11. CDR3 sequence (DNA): TGTGCCAGCAGCTTGGAAGGTGGCGGGGGGCTCCTCACCGGGGAGCTGTTTTTT. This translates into CASSLEGGGGLLTGELFF.

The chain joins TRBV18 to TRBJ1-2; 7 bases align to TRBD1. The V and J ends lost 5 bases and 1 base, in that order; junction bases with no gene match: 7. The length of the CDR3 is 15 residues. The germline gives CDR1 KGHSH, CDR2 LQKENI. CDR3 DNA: TGTGCCAGCTCATCTACAGGGGCCGATAACTATGGCTACACCTTC. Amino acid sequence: CASSSTGADNYGYTF.

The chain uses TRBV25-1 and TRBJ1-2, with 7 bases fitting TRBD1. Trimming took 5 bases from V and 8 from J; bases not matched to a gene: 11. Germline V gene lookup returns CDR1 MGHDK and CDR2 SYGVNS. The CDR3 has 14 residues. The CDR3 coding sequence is TGTGCCAGCAGTCTCCTTCAGGGGGGTTGGGGCTACACCTTC. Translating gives CASSLLQGGWGYTF.

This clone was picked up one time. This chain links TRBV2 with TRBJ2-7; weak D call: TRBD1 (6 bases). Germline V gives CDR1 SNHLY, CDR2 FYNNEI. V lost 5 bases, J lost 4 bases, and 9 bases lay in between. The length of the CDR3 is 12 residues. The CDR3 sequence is CASSLGQYEQYF. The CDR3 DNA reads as TGTGCCAGCAGTCTAGGACAGTACGAGCAGTACTTC.

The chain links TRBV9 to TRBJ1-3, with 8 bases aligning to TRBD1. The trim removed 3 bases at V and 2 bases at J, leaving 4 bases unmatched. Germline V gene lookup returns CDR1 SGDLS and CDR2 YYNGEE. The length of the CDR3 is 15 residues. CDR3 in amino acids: CASSAQGAPGNTIYF. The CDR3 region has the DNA TGTGCCAGCAGCGCGCAGGGGGCGCCTGGAAACACCATATATTTT.

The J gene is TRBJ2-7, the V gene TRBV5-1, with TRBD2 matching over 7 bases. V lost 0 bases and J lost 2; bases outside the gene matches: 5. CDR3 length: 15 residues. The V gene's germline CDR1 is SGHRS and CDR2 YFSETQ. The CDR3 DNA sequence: TGCGCCAGCAGCTTGGAAACTAGCGCTACCTACGAGCAGTACTTC. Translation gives CASSLETSATYEQYF. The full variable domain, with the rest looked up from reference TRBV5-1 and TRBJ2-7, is KAGVTQTPRYLIKTRGQQVTLSCSPISGHRSVSWYQQTPGQGLQFLFEYFSETQRNKGNFPGRFSGRQFSNSRSEMNVSTLELGDSALYLCASSLETSATYEQYFGPGTRLTVT.

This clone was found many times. The CDR3 DNA follows: TGTGCCAGCAGCCAAGCCACAGGGACTAGCAATGAGCAGTTCTTC. Protein product: CASSQATGTSNEQFF. J is TRBJ2-1 and V is TRBV4-2; 8 bases line up with TRBD2. V lost 1 base to trimming and J lost 6 bases; unmatched junction nucleotides: 5. The CDR3 covers 15 residues. CDR1 LGHNA and CDR2 YNFKEQ come from the germline V gene.

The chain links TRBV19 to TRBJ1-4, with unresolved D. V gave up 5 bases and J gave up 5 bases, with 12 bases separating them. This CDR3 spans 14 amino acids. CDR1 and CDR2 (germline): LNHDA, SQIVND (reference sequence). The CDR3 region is CASSSRNRNEKLFF. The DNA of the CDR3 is TGTGCCAGTAGTTCCAGGAATAGAAATGAAAAACTGTTTTTT.

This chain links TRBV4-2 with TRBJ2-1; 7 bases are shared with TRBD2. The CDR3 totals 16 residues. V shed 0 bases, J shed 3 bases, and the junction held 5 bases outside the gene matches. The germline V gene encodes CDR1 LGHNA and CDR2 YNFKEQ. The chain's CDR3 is CASSQEPSGDYNEQFF. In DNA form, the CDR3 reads TGTGCCAGCAGCCAAGAGCCCAGCGGGGACTACAATGAGCAGTTCTTC.

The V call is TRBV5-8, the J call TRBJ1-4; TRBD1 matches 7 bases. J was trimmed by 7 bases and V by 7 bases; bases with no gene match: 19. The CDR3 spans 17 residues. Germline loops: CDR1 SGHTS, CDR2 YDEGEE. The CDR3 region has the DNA TGTGCCAGCCAACCCCTACTCGGTAGACAGGGAGGTGAAAAACTGTTTTTT. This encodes CASQPLLGRQGGEKLFF.

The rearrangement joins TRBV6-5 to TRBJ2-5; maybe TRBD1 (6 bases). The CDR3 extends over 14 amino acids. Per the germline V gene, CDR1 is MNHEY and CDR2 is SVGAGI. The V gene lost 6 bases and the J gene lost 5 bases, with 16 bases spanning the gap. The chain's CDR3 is CASSRTVVLETQYF. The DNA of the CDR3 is TGTGCCAGCAGCCGGACAGTGGTATTGGAGACCCAGTACTTC.